Listed below are T cell receptor beta chains from one sample, sequenced in a study of lymphopenia after photon versus proton radiotherapy. Profiled with immunoSEQ multiplex PCR; TCRdb holds only in-frame clones, not every one. This sample has some 40,000 clones, with 80% to 95% found just once. Specimen: peripheral blood, collected from a patient treated with photon-based radiotherapy. The receptors were sampled from a man aged 55 to 70 with cholangiocarcinoma. Each CDR3 is given with its conserved first and last residue. Fields, in order: J gene, D gene, clone size, V gene, CDR3 protein, CDR3 DNA. D genes are given only for firm matches. For some rows the clone size is stated as once, few or many, or as a class when expanded; others skip it.

j_call: TRBJ2-5
d_call: -
clone_size: -
v_call: TRBV7-9
cdr3_aa: CASSLAPGEETQYF
cdr3_nt: TGTGCCAGCAGCTTAGCCCCAGGGGAAGAGACCCAGTACTTC

j_call: TRBJ1-1
d_call: TRBD1
clone_size: once
v_call: TRBV4-1
cdr3_aa: CASSQEVTGDTEAFF
cdr3_nt: TGCGCCAGCAGCCAAGAGGTAACAGGGGACACTGAAGCTTTCTTT

j_call: TRBJ1-5
d_call: -
clone_size: once
v_call: TRBV5-4
cdr3_aa: CASSLEPGRPQHF
cdr3_nt: TGTGCCAGCAGCTTGGAGCCGGGACGGCCCCAGCATTTT

j_call: TRBJ2-1
d_call: TRBD2
clone_size: -
v_call: TRBV5-5
cdr3_aa: CASSLPGLAFDEQFF
cdr3_nt: TGTGCCAGCAGCTTACCGGGACTAGCGTTCGATGAGCAGTTCTTC

j_call: TRBJ2-7
d_call: -
clone_size: -
v_call: TRBV20-1
cdr3_aa: CTPNQGNEQYF
cdr3_nt: TGCACCCCCAATCAGGGCAACGAGCAGTACTTC

j_call: TRBJ2-5
d_call: -
clone_size: -
v_call: TRBV6-1
cdr3_aa: CASSDGSMTETQYF
cdr3_nt: TGTGCCAGCAGTGATGGTAGTATGACAGAGACCCAGTACTTC

j_call: TRBJ1-2
d_call: -
clone_size: -
v_call: TRBV10-3
cdr3_aa: CAISVRTAYTF
cdr3_nt: TGTGCCATCAGTGTTCGGACAGCCTACACCTTC

j_call: TRBJ2-2
d_call: TRBD1
clone_size: -
v_call: TRBV2
cdr3_aa: CASSVQGVNTGELFF
cdr3_nt: TGTGCCAGCAGTGTCCAGGGGGTGAACACCGGGGAGCTGTTTTTT

j_call: TRBJ2-1
d_call: -
clone_size: once
v_call: TRBV7-3
cdr3_aa: CASSLHGGLGEQFF
cdr3_nt: TGTGCCAGCAGCTTACATGGGGGCCTTGGTGAGCAGTTCTTC

j_call: TRBJ2-2
d_call: -
clone_size: -
v_call: TRBV20-1
cdr3_aa: CSAAGTGELFF
cdr3_nt: TGCAGTGCTGCGGGCACCGGGGAGCTGTTTTTT

j_call: TRBJ2-7
d_call: TRBD2
clone_size: -
v_call: TRBV5-6
cdr3_aa: CASSRRTSGMDEQYF
cdr3_nt: TGTGCCAGCAGCCGTCGGACTAGCGGTATGGACGAGCAGTACTTC

j_call: TRBJ2-1
d_call: -
clone_size: -
v_call: TRBV4-1
cdr3_aa: CASSQEDLRKQFF
cdr3_nt: TGCGCCAGCAGCCAAGAGGACCTCCGAAAGCAGTTCTTC

j_call: TRBJ1-3
d_call: -
clone_size: -
v_call: TRBV2
cdr3_aa: CASSEAGFSGNTIYF
cdr3_nt: TGTGCCAGCAGTGAAGCGGGCTTTTCTGGAAACACCATATATTTT

j_call: TRBJ1-2
d_call: -
clone_size: -
v_call: TRBV12-5
cdr3_aa: CASGLYEGNYGYTF
cdr3_nt: TGTGCTAGTGGTTTGTACGAGGGGAACTATGGCTACACCTTC

j_call: TRBJ1-1
d_call: -
clone_size: -
v_call: TRBV5-4
cdr3_aa: CASSLNARDPGSEAFF
cdr3_nt: TGTGCCAGCAGCCTGAACGCAAGGGATCCTGGTTCTGAAGCTTTCTTT

j_call: TRBJ2-4
d_call: TRBD2
clone_size: few
v_call: TRBV9
cdr3_aa: CASSVDPSGANIQYF
cdr3_nt: TGTGCCAGCAGCGTAGACCCTAGCGGGGCAAACATTCAGTACTTC

j_call: TRBJ1-2
d_call: TRBD1
clone_size: -
v_call: TRBV15
cdr3_aa: CATSRDSTGVGYTF
cdr3_nt: TGTGCCACCAGCAGAGATTCTACAGGGGTAGGCTACACCTTC

j_call: TRBJ2-5
d_call: -
clone_size: once
v_call: TRBV10-1
cdr3_aa: CASSEWVLGTQYF
cdr3_nt: TGCGCCAGCAGTGAGTGGGTCCTAGGGACCCAGTACTTC

j_call: TRBJ1-4
d_call: -
clone_size: -
v_call: TRBV5-6
cdr3_aa: CASSSSGWNEKLFF
cdr3_nt: TGTGCCAGCAGCAGCTCCGGGTGGAATGAAAAACTGTTTTTT

j_call: TRBJ2-1
d_call: TRBD2
clone_size: -
v_call: TRBV29-1
cdr3_aa: CSASLAAIPRDEQFF
cdr3_nt: TGCAGCGCCTCGCTAGCGGCCATCCCAAGGGATGAGCAGTTCTTC

j_call: TRBJ2-7
d_call: -
clone_size: -
v_call: TRBV5-1
cdr3_aa: CASSLGVQSEQYF
cdr3_nt: TGCGCCAGCAGCTTGGGAGTACAGAGCGAGCAGTACTTC

j_call: TRBJ2-2
d_call: -
clone_size: -
v_call: TRBV19
cdr3_aa: CASSNRAGTGELFF
cdr3_nt: TGTGCCAGTAGTAACAGGGCCGGCACCGGGGAGCTGTTTTTT

j_call: TRBJ1-6
d_call: -
clone_size: -
v_call: TRBV28
cdr3_aa: CASSLLQKDSPLHF
cdr3_nt: TGTGCCAGCAGTTTACTCCAGAAGGATTCACCCCTCCACTTT

j_call: TRBJ1-2
d_call: -
clone_size: -
v_call: TRBV5-1
cdr3_aa: CANNPDGPYGYTF
cdr3_nt: TGCGCCAACAACCCCGACGGTCCTTATGGCTACACCTTC

j_call: TRBJ2-3
d_call: -
clone_size: -
v_call: TRBV14
cdr3_aa: CASSHLTGYTDTQYF
cdr3_nt: TGTGCCAGCAGCCACCTGACGGGGTACACAGATACGCAGTATTTT

j_call: TRBJ2-6
d_call: -
clone_size: -
v_call: TRBV9
cdr3_aa: CASSCSYKQSRANVLTF
cdr3_nt: TGTGCCAGCTCGTGTTCGTACAAACAAAGTCGGGCCAACGTCCTGACTTTC

j_call: TRBJ2-1
d_call: -
clone_size: -
v_call: TRBV4-1
cdr3_aa: CASSQSNEQFF
cdr3_nt: TGCGCCAGCAGCCAAAGCAATGAGCAGTTCTTC

j_call: TRBJ1-2
d_call: TRBD1
clone_size: once
v_call: TRBV28
cdr3_aa: CASSWGQDNYGYTF
cdr3_nt: TGTGCCAGCAGCTGGGGACAGGACAACTATGGCTACACCTTC

j_call: TRBJ2-7
d_call: TRBD1
clone_size: -
v_call: TRBV2
cdr3_aa: CASGWTGTYEQYF
cdr3_nt: TGTGCCAGCGGCTGGACAGGGACCTACGAGCAGTACTTC

j_call: TRBJ2-3
d_call: -
clone_size: -
v_call: TRBV28
cdr3_aa: CATQGGRTDTQYF
cdr3_nt: TGTGCCACCCAGGGCGGCCGGACAGATACGCAGTATTTT

j_call: TRBJ1-1
d_call: TRBD1
clone_size: -
v_call: TRBV11-3
cdr3_aa: CASSLRDRGLPGTEAFF
cdr3_nt: TGTGCCAGCAGCTTAAGGGACAGGGGGCTCCCAGGCACTGAAGCTTTCTTT

j_call: TRBJ1-1
d_call: -
clone_size: -
v_call: TRBV28
cdr3_aa: CASSLWAENTEAFF
cdr3_nt: TGTGCCAGCAGTTTATGGGCCGAGAACACTGAAGCTTTCTTT

j_call: TRBJ1-2
d_call: -
clone_size: -
v_call: TRBV7-9
cdr3_aa: CASSLHYGYTF
cdr3_nt: TGTGCCAGCAGCCTCCACTATGGCTACACCTTC

j_call: TRBJ1-1
d_call: TRBD1
clone_size: -
v_call: TRBV23-1
cdr3_aa: CASGQENTEAFF
cdr3_nt: TGCGCCAGTGGACAGGAAAACACTGAAGCTTTCTTT

j_call: TRBJ1-1
d_call: TRBD1
clone_size: -
v_call: TRBV28
cdr3_aa: CASSTGANTEAFF
cdr3_nt: TGTGCCAGCAGTACAGGGGCGAACACTGAAGCTTTCTTT

j_call: TRBJ2-7
d_call: -
clone_size: -
v_call: TRBV5-1
cdr3_aa: CASSFPTSGDPYEQYF
cdr3_nt: TGCGCCAGCAGCTTCCCGACATCGGGAGACCCCTACGAGCAGTACTTC

j_call: TRBJ2-1
d_call: -
clone_size: few
v_call: TRBV2
cdr3_aa: CASSEGSSTFSYNEQFF
cdr3_nt: TGTGCCAGCAGTGAGGGTTCTAGCACATTCTCCTACAATGAGCAGTTCTTC

j_call: TRBJ1-1
d_call: -
clone_size: -
v_call: TRBV29-1
cdr3_aa: CSVVEMRGRILMNTEAFF
cdr3_nt: TGCAGCGTTGTCGAAATGAGGGGCCGCATTCTGATGAACACTGAAGCTTTCTTT

j_call: TRBJ2-2
d_call: -
clone_size: -
v_call: TRBV4-3
cdr3_aa: CASSQDLPPGELFF
cdr3_nt: TGCGCCAGCAGCCAAGACTTGCCCCCCGGGGAGCTGTTTTTT

j_call: TRBJ2-5
d_call: -
clone_size: once
v_call: TRBV7-9
cdr3_aa: CASSRNAGGTQETQYF
cdr3_nt: TGTGCCAGCAGCCGAAACGCAGGGGGGACCCAAGAGACCCAGTACTTC

j_call: TRBJ1-3
d_call: -
clone_size: few
v_call: TRBV6-1
cdr3_aa: CASSDLSGNTIYF
cdr3_nt: TGTGCCAGCAGTGATTTGTCTGGAAACACCATATATTTT

j_call: TRBJ2-7
d_call: -
clone_size: -
v_call: TRBV7-9
cdr3_aa: CASSGESAQAVREQYF
cdr3_nt: TGTGCCAGCAGTGGAGAGTCGGCCCAGGCGGTGAGGGAGCAGTACTTC